This T cell receptor (beta chain) was identified during a study of T cells in Graves' hyperthyroidism and ophthalmopathy (dated by TCRdb to about 2019). The study in broad terms: Peripheral blood was collected at initial diagnosis, before any treatment. To identify TCR V-J signatures that set the groups apart, the researchers used a discovery cohort of more than 95 patients, made up of 40 to 45 with Graves' ophthalmopathy and approximately 57 with stable Graves' hyperthyroidism. Whether ophthalmopathy could be predicted prospectively was tested in an independent validation cohort made up of some 20 hyperthyroidism patients plus 17 patients who later progressed to ophthalmopathy. The 75 to 100 discovery patients were divided at random into training and test sets in a 7:3 ratio. In roughly six Graves' hyperthyroidism patients, the study also compared T-cell repertoires from thyroid tissue with T-cell repertoires from blood. Once sampling was done, hyperthyroidism patients were given methimazole at a starting dose of 30 mg daily, whereas ophthalmopathy patients were given high-dose intravenous methylprednisolone. According to the paper, TCR Vbeta CDR3 sequencing was carried out on roughly 130 peripheral blood samples, which came from approximately 41 ophthalmopathy, 70 to 80 hyperthyroidism and roughly 17 progressor patients. Here is what the overall study found, with its caveats: During validation, the model predicted progression to ophthalmopathy a median of about 6.3 months ahead of onset, with 60% to 71% sensitivity and 72% to 80% specificity. Sample size was not statistically predetermined, and investigators were not blinded to group allocation. Most expanded thyroid clonotypes (frequency above 0.001) were also found in blood, which suggests that blood repertoires may mirror thyroid immune responses. A 13 V-J signature model separated ophthalmopathy from stable hyperthyroidism, with just over 85% sensitivity and roughly 84% specificity in cross-validation and 80%/75% in testing.

The junction carries 13 bases between V and J, which are trimmed by 3 bases and 5 bases respectively. Including cysteine and phenylalanine, the CDR3 has 13 amino acids. The entry retains the CDR3 DNA only, 39 bases that are in frame from base 1. CDR1 and CDR2, per the germline V gene (reference sequence), are GTSNPN and SVGIG. A remark on this clonotype: Its antigen remains unidentified. With a much larger clone just one base away, this may be a read error.

Amplification of TCR beta CDR3 regions was carried out from RNA transcripts. The TCR CDR3 was subjected to a first round of RT-PCR using the HTBI primer set and the Qiagen OneStep RT-PCR kit. Libraries were constructed in a second round of multiplex PCR, after which size selection and purification were carried out. Libraries were sequenced paired-end with 100 bp reads on an Illumina HiSeq2000. Processing in the source paper ran as follows. Raw data were processed with SOAPnuke, discarding reads with adapters, uncalled bases, mean Phred below 15, or no exact constant-primer or identifier match. COPE v1.2.5 was used to merge high-quality paired reads, and clonotypes were defined as unique nucleotide sequences. Clonotypes were aligned to IMGT TRBV, TRBD and TRBJ reference segments using MiTCR v1.1. Only V-J combinations with frequency above 0.0001, covering roughly 99% of repertoires, were analysed. A TCS score was defined as the ratio of F50 (clonal expansion) to E x V (chaos), with BLOSUM62-based TCRdist applied between CDR3 peptides within each V-J. Welch's t-statistics and random forest reduced 500 to 650 V-J features to 13, which were used in a naive Bayes classifier (R e1071). Using fastp trimming at Q25 and MiXCR clonotype assembly, TCRdb reanalyzed the public sequencing data and kept in-frame beta chains. Every distinct CDR3 protein forms one entry, paired with its most common genes and DNA. In this record, the V and J calls reflect TCRdb's handling and not the investigators' own analysis. The sample yields roughly 510,000 distinct CDR3 sequences; less than 25% were counted once. The ten largest clones take up more than 20% of the sample.

A patient counted as having stable Graves' hyperthyroidism if no progression to ophthalmopathy occurred over 18 months of follow-up. Hyperthyroidism patients were newly diagnosed, had a disease duration of under 2 months, and were aged 18 to 65 years. Any patient with an uncontrolled infection, another autoimmune disease, pregnancy or lactation was excluded. Diagnoses were established on the basis of clinical symptoms, serum thyroxine and TRAb, thyroid ultrasound, and orbital computed tomography. Ficoll-Paque density gradient centrifugation was used to isolate PBMCs from 9.5 to 10 ml of fresh peripheral blood. Total RNA was extracted using Trizol reagent, and RNA quality was assessed on an Agilent 2100 Bioanalyzer.

This sequence uses TRBV30 and TRBJ1-2; TRBD1 is possibly the D segment (5 matching bases). The TCR was taken from a young man with Graves' hyperthyroidism. Sequenced: blood. CDR3 sequence: CAWRAVEGYGYTF. Read as DNA, the sequence is TGTGCCTGGAGGGCCGTAGAGGGGTATGGCTACACCTTC.